Following are 3 T cell receptor beta chains from one sample sequenced in a study of persistence of HIV-infected CD4 T cells (dated by TCRdb to between 2020 and 2021). Which antigens these TCRs recognize remains unknown. The treatment or condition label of this sample denotes: suppressive antiretroviral therapy. A pool of overlapping 15-mer peptides from HIV-1 Gag, at around 1 ug per peptide per mL, was used to stimulate the cells. Responding CD4+ T cells were sorted by upregulation of both CD40 ligand and CD69. The immunoSEQ hsTCRB assay version 4, run in survey mode, was used to sequence TCRbeta repertoires from genomic DNA. Sourced from immuneACCESS, this table was stored by TCRdb with only in-frame sequences that have V and J called. A share of the clones is absent; for the studies checked, an unresolved V gene accounts for under half, and the remainder has no known explanation. The sample yields tens of thousands of clones; around 74% were counted once. About 1.8% of the sample belongs to the ten largest clones.

The sample here was CD4+ T cells sorted from PBMCs after 18-hour stimulation, taken from a patient who received antiretroviral therapy. The label giving this sample's cell subset or site can be read as: CD40L+CD69+ CD4 T cells responding to HIV-1 Gag peptides. The receptor source for this set is an adult man with HIV who was CMV-seropositive.

In its sample, this clone was seen once. The chain has TRBV19 and TRBJ2-7, with a weak D call TRBD1 (6 bases). In germline, CDR1 is LNHDA, CDR2 SQIVND (reference sequence). The CDR3 has 12 residues. Between the trimmed V and J ends, which lost 5 bases and 7 bases, there was a span of 12 bases. In DNA, the CDR3 is TGTGCCAGTAGTCGGACCCAGGGGGAGCAGTACTTC. It yields the protein CASSRTQGEQYF.

The chain has TRBV9 and TRBJ2-5; D not certain. V was shortened by 7 bases and J by 8 bases, with 9 bases between the two germline ends. The germline CDR1 and CDR2 sequences are SGDLS and YYNGEE. This CDR3 is 10 amino acids long. The CDR3 region is CASGDGTQYF. In DNA, the CDR3 is TGTGCCAGCGGCGACGGAACCCAGTACTTC.

This clone was counted only a few times. This chain joins TRBV3-1 (or the pseudogene TRBV3-2) and TRBJ2-2; D remains ambiguous. The CDR3 consists of 12 residues. V was cut by 5 bases and J by 6 bases, with 7 bases left in between. Looked up from germline, CDR1 is LGHDT and CDR2 is YNNKEL (reference sequence). For the CDR3, the DNA is TGTGCCAGCAGCAGAGGCTCCGGGGAGCTGTTTTTT. It is translated as CASSRGSGELFF.